This record concerns one T cell receptor (beta chain) sequence. Clones were sequenced by immunoSEQ multiplex PCR, and TCRdb holds only the in-frame ones, with some missing. The sample includes roughly 2.2 million clones, approximately 95% seen only once; the top ten take approximately 0.4%. None of the donors, who were healthy HIV-negative adults, had recently had acute infections or vaccinations. With V trimmed by 5 bases and J by 1 base, 8 bases remained unmatched. The CDR3 is made up of 15 amino acids. The germline gives CDR1 SGHNT, CDR2 YYREEE (reference sequence). This entry comes from a study of shared clonotypes between healthy human individuals.

The genes are TRBV5-4 and TRBJ2-5; TRBD1 aligns across 7 bases. Sequencing used naive CD4+ T cells from PBMCs. Subset meaning: CD45RA+ positively selected. The TCR sequence derives from a man aged 18-30 years in good health. Some clones in this sample may be carry-over from other donors' samples. The CDR3 DNA is TGTGCCAGCAGACCTACTCAGGGGGTCCAAGAGACCCAGTACTTC. This sequence encodes CASRPTQGVQETQYF.